Sequencing of this TCR beta chain was carried out in a study of blood T cell repertoires in COVID-19. Study at large: The origin of the acute and convalescent COVID-19 samples was the United States, Italy and Spain. Sources were T cells, B-cell-depleted T cells, or PBMCs; the material itself was cDNA or gDNA.

Germline CDR1 is MGHRA and CDR2 is YSYEKL. The CDR3 has 15 amino acids. Germline trimming cut 4 bases from V and 0 bases from J; bases unmatched to any gene: 6. Original handling: Reference gene primer amplification gave nucleated cell count estimates. Method: immunoSEQ multiplex PCR; TCRdb's copy keeps in-frame clones and lacks some. Clone size and V and J calls were adopted from that table, with D and trimming inferred from the DNA. This sample has tens of thousands of clones, with roughly 91% found just once. The rearrangement links TRBV4-1 to TRBJ2-7; 7 bases align to TRBD1. Sequencing input: peripheral blood. This sequence originates from a woman aged 80 or over with acute or convalescent COVID-19. CDR3: CASSLQGTVSYEQYF. CDR3 nucleotides: TGCGCCAGCAGCCTACAGGGGACCGTCTCCTACGAGCAGTACTTC.